This record concerns one T cell receptor beta chain sequence. CDR1 is KGHSH, CDR2 LQKENI, per germline. The CDR3 contains 13 residues. Trimming removed 5 bases from V and 5 bases from J; junction bases left unmatched: 2. The table came from immunoSEQ multiplex PCR; TCRdb's copy has only in-frame clones and leaves some out. The table shows 150,000 or so clones, with roughly 93% occurring only once. The sample comes from a study of blood T cell repertoires in COVID-19. The sequence came from a man aged 18-30 years with acute or convalescent COVID-19. The specimen was peripheral blood. This chain links TRBV18 with TRBJ1-1; TRBD1 matches at 10 bases. CDR3 protein: CASSGTGETEAFF. Written as DNA, the CDR3 is TGTGCCAGCTCAGGGACAGGGGAAACTGAAGCTTTCTTT.